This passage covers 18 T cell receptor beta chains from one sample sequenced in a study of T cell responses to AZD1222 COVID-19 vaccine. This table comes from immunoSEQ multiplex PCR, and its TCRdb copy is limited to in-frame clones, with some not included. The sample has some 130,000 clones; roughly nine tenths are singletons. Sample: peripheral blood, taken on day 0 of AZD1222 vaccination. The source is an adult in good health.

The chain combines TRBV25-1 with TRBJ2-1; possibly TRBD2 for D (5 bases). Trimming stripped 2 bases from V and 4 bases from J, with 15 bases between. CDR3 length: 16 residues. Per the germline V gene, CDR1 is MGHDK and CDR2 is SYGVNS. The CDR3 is CASSEAGQRMYNEQFF. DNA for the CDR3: TGTGCCAGCAGTGAAGCGGGCCAGCGGATGTACAATGAGCAGTTCTTC.

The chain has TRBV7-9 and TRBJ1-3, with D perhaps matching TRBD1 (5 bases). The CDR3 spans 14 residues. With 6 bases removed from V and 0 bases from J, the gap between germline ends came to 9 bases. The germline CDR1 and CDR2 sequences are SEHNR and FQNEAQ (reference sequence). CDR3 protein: CASSPDSSGNTIYF. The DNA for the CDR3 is TGTGCCAGCAGTCCAGACAGCTCTGGAAACACCATATATTTT.

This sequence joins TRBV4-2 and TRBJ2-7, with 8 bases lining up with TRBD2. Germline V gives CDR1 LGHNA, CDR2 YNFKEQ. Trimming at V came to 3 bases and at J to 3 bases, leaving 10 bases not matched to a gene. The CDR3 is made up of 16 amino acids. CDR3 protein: CASSQGRTSSLYEQYF. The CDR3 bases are TGTGCCAGCAGCCAGGGGCGGACTAGCAGTCTCTACGAGCAGTACTTC.

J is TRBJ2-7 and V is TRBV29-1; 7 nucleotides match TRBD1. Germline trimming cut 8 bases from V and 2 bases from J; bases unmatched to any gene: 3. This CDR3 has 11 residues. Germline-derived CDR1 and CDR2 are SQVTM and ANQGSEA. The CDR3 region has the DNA TGCAGCCGGGACAGACCCTACGAGCAGTACTTC. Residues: CSRDRPYEQYF.

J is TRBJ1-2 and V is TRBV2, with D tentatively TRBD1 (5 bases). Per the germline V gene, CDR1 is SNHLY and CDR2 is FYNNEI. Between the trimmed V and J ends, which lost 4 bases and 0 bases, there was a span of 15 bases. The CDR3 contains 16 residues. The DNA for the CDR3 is TGTGCCAGCAGTGTGATTCGGCAGGGTTCTAACTATGGCTACACCTTC. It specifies CASSVIRQGSNYGYTF.

The CDR3 here is CASSEDLAGSIGELFF. CDR3 coding DNA: TGCGCCAGCAGTGAGGACCTGGCAGGGTCTATAGGGGAGCTGTTTTTT. The rearrangement uses TRBV10-1 and TRBJ2-2; possible D gene TRBD1, 5 bases. V gave up 2 bases and J gave up 8 bases, with 18 bases separating them. CDR1 is WNHNN and CDR2 is SYGVQD in the germline V gene (reference sequence). The CDR3 covers 16 residues.

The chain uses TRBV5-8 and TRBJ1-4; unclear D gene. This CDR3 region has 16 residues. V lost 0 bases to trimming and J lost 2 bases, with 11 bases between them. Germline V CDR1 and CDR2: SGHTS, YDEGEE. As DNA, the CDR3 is TGTGCCAGCAGCTTGGGCCGGGCCAGCACTAATGAAAAACTGTTTTTT. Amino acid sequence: CASSLGRASTNEKLFF. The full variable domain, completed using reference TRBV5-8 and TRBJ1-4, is EAGVTQSPTHLIKTRGQQATLRCSPISGHTSVYWYQQALGLGLQFLLWYDEGEERNRGNFPPRFSGRQFPNYSSELNVNALELEDSALYLCASSLGRASTNEKLFFGSGTQLSVL.

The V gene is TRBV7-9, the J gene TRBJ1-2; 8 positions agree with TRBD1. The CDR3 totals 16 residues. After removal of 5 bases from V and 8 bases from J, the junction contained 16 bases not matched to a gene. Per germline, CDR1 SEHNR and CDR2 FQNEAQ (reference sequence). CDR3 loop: CASSPSFGQGAGGYTF. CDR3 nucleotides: TGTGCCAGCAGCCCCTCTTTCGGACAGGGAGCGGGCGGCTACACCTTC.

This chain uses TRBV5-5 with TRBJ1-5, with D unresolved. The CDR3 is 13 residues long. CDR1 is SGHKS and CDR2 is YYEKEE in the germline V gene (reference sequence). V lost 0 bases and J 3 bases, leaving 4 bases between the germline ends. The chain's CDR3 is CASSLGINQPQHF. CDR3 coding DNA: TGTGCCAGCAGCTTGGGCATCAATCAGCCCCAGCATTTT.

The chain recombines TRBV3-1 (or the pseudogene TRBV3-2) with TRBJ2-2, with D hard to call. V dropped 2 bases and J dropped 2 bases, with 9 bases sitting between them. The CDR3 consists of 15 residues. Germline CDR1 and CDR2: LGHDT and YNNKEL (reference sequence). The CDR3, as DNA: TGTGCCAGCAGCCAATTAGCTATTAACACCGGGGAGCTGTTTTTT. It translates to CASSQLAINTGELFF.

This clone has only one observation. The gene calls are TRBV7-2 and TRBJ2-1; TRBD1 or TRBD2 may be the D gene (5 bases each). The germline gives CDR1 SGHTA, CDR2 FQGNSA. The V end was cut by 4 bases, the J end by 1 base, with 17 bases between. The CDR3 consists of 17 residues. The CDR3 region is CASSSQGRTGSYNEQFF. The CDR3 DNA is TGTGCCAGCAGCTCTCAGGGCCGAACGGGGTCCTACAATGAGCAGTTCTTC.

The CDR3 bases are TGTGCCAGCACTTCCCAGGGCTACGAGCAGTACTTC. As protein: CASTSQGYEQYF. This rearrangement joins TRBV25-1 to TRBJ2-7; the D gene is possibly TRBD1 (5 bases). Trimming left V 7 bases short and J 3 bases short, with 10 bases between. The CDR3 extends over 12 amino acids. CDR1 is MGHDK, CDR2 SYGVNS, per germline.

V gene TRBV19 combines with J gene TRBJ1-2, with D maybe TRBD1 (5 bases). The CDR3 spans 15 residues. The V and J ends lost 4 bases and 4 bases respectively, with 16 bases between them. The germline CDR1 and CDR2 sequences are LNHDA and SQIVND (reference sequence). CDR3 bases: TGTGCCAGTAGTACCCTGGGGCGCTTTGGCTATGGCTACACCTTC. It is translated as CASSTLGRFGYGYTF. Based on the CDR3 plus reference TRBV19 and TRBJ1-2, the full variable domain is DGGITQSPKYLFRKEGQNVTLSCEQNLNHDAMYWYRQDPGQGLRLIYYSQIVNDFQKGDIAEGYSVSREKKESFPLTVTSAQKNPTAFYLCASSTLGRFGYGYTFGSGTRLTVV.

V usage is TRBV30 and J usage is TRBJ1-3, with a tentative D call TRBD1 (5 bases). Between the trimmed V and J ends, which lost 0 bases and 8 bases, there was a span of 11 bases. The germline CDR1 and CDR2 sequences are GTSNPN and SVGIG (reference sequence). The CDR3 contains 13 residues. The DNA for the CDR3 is TGTGCCTGGAGTGTACAGGTGGGGGACACCATATATTTT. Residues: CAWSVQVGDTIYF. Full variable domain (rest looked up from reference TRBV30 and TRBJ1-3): SQTIHQWPATLVQPVGSPLSLECTVEGTSNPNLYWYRQAAGRGLQLLFYSVGIGQISSEVPQNLSASRPQDRQFILSSKKLLLSDSGFYLCAWSVQVGDTIYFGEGSWLTVV.

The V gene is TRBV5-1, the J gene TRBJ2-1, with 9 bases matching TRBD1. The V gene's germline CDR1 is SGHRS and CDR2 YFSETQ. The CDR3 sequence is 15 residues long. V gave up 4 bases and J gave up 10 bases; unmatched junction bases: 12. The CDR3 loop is CASSGSGTGREEQFF. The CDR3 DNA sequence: TGCGCCAGCAGCGGGTCCGGGACAGGGAGGGAGGAGCAGTTCTTC.

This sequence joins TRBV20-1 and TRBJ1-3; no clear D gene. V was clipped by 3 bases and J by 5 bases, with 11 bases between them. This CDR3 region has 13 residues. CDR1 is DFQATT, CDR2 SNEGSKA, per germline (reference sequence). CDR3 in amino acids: CSASAPSRNTIYF. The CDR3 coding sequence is TGCAGTGCTAGTGCGCCATCCCGAAACACCATATATTTT.

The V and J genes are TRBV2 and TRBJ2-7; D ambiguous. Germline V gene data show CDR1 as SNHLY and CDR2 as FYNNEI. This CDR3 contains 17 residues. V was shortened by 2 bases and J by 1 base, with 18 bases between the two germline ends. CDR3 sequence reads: CASSEIRPGDSSYEQYF. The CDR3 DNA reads TGTGCCAGCAGTGAAATTAGGCCCGGAGATTCTTCCTACGAGCAGTACTTC.

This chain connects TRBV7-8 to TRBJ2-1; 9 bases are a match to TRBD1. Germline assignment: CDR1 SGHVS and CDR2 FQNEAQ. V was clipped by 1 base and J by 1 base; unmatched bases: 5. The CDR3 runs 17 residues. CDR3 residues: CASSLVTGGTSYNEQFF. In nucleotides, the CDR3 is TGTGCCAGCAGCTTAGTGACAGGGGGAACGTCCTACAATGAGCAGTTCTTC. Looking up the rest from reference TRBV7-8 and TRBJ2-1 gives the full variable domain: GAGVSQSPRYKVAKRGQDVALRCDPISGHVSLFWYQQALGQGPEFLTYFQNEAQLDKSGLPSDRFFAERPEGSVSTLKIQRTQQEDSAVYLCASSLVTGGTSYNEQFFGPGTRLTVL.